The present T cell receptor beta chain was sequenced within a study of T cell repertoires and HLA-DP antigens. The CDR3 is 15 residues long. The germline V gene encodes CDR1 SEHNR and CDR2 FQNEAQ (reference sequence). The V and J ends lost 5 bases and 5 bases, in that order; junction bases with no gene match: 11. With regard to this clone: Antigen specificity is unknown.

Overall study results and limits: No separate analysis of naive versus memory CD4+ cells was done.

Deep-resolution sequencing targeted under 250,000 T cell genomes in pre-culture CD4+ samples. Generated by immunoSEQ multiplex PCR, the TCRdb table keeps only in-frame clones and is missing some. The repertoire consists of about 89,000 clones, with 86% occurring once and the leading ten covering about 1.7%. The genes are TRBV7-9 and TRBJ2-5, with 7 bases lining up with TRBD2. Sequenced: CD4+ T cells from PBMCs. This TCR derives from a man between 45 and 60 years old in good health and CMV-seronegative. DNA for the CDR3: TGTGCCAGCAGCAGCAGCGGGGTCCCCGGGGAGACCCAGTACTTC. Its translation: CASSSSGVPGETQYF.